The rows below give T cell receptor beta chains drawn from one sample of a study of cytomegalovirus exposure and HLA in healthy donors. The method was immunoSEQ multiplex PCR; TCRdb's version includes in-frame clones alone and lacks a portion of them. Found here are fewer than 150,000 clones, about 79% of them singletons; the top ten hold more than 4%. Sequencing was done on a sample of PBMCs. Receptors were obtained from a man aged 35 to 55 in good health and CMV-seropositive. The CDR3 runs from the conserved cysteine through the conserved F or W. A D gene is named only where the DNA matches it firmly. Clone size is stated in some rows and not others, as once, few, many or a class when expanded.

j_gene | abundance | v_gene | d_gene | CDR3aa | CDR3nt
TRBJ1-4 | - | TRBV9 | - | CASSVSGTYNEKLFF | TGTGCCAGCAGCGTATCAGGGACTTATAATGAAAAACTGTTTTTT
TRBJ1-1 | - | TRBV6-1 | - | CASSFDGQQNTEAFF | TGTGCCAGCAGTTTCGACGGACAACAGAACACTGAAGCTTTCTTT
TRBJ2-1 | - | TRBV6-4 | - | CASSDSSRGKQFF | TGTGCCAGCAGTGACTCGAGTCGGGGGAAGCAGTTCTTC
TRBJ2-1 | - | TRBV9 | TRBD2 | CASSARLAAYNEQFF | TGTGCCAGCAGCGCGAGACTAGCTGCATACAATGAGCAGTTCTTC
TRBJ1-2 | few | TRBV6-6 | - | CASSKGVLNYGYTF | TGTGCCAGCAGCAAGGGGGTCTTGAACTATGGCTACACCTTC
TRBJ2-3 | - | TRBV9 | TRBD2 | CASSAGTSGGVSVDTQYF | TGTGCCAGCAGCGCCGGGACTAGCGGGGGGGTTTCGGTAGATACGCAGTATTTT
TRBJ1-1 | once | TRBV5-1 | - | CASSLGHEDTEAFF | TGCGCCAGCAGCTTGGGGCATGAAGACACTGAAGCTTTCTTT
TRBJ1-1 | - | TRBV4-1 | - | CASSYPGTKNTEAFF | TGCGCCAGCAGCTATCCCGGGACAAAGAACACTGAAGCTTTCTTT
TRBJ1-4 | - | TRBV6-1 | - | CASSEKSWTVNEKLFF | TGTGCCAGCAGTGAAAAATCCTGGACAGTAAATGAAAAACTGTTTTTT
TRBJ2-7 | - | TRBV19 | - | CASSITLAGDLPYEQYF | TGTGCCAGTAGTATAACCCTCGCAGGGGATCTCCCCTACGAGCAGTACTTC
TRBJ1-4 | - | TRBV6-1 | - | CASSETGIALEKLFF | TGTGCCAGCAGTGAGACGGGGATCGCCCTCGAAAAACTGTTTTTT
TRBJ1-2 | once | TRBV5-1 | TRBD1 | CASSTGQGVANYGYTF | TGCGCCAGCAGCACGGGACAGGGGGTTGCCAACTATGGCTACACCTTC
TRBJ1-1 | - | TRBV5-1 | - | CASSRGPGDTEAFF | TGCGCCAGCAGCCGAGGGCCGGGGGACACTGAAGCTTTCTTT
TRBJ2-7 | few | TRBV5-6 | TRBD2 | CASSLAGTSAYEQYF | TGTGCCAGCAGCTTGGCCGGGACTAGCGCCTACGAGCAGTACTTC
TRBJ2-5 | - | TRBV14 | - | CASAGKGRETQYF | TGTGCCAGCGCAGGAAAGGGGCGAGAGACCCAGTACTTC
TRBJ2-7 | - | TRBV10-3 | TRBD1 | CAIRGQGATYEQYF | TGTGCCATCAGGGGACAGGGGGCGACCTACGAGCAGTACTTC
TRBJ2-1 | - | TRBV5-6 | TRBD2 | CASSAGTSGGAGEQFF | TGTGCCAGCAGCGCCGGGACTAGCGGGGGGGCTGGTGAGCAGTTCTTC
TRBJ1-5 | - | TRBV30 | - | CAWSVQGRDSNQPQHF | TGTGCCTGGAGTGTACAGGGACGGGATAGCAATCAGCCCCAGCATTTT
TRBJ1-5 | - | TRBV5-1 | - | CASSLDGNRPQHF | TGCGCCAGCAGCTTGGACGGGAATCGGCCCCAGCATTTT
TRBJ1-2 | - | TRBV18 | TRBD1 | CASSPPVQGVNGYTF | TGTGCCAGCTCACCACCCGTACAGGGGGTGAACGGCTACACCTTC
TRBJ1-2 | - | TRBV10-1 | TRBD1 | CASKETGESYGYTF | TGCGCCAGCAAAGAGACAGGGGAGAGCTATGGCTACACCTTC
TRBJ2-3 | once | TRBV30 | - | CAWNGGWGDTQYF | TGTGCCTGGAATGGCGGGTGGGGAGATACGCAGTATTTT
TRBJ2-7 | once | TRBV6-1 | TRBD2 | CASSEKLREIPSSYEQYF | TGTGCCAGCAGTGAAAAGTTGCGGGAGATCCCCTCCTCCTACGAGCAGTACTTC
TRBJ2-1 | - | TRBV27 | - | CASSLGVSSYNEQFF | TGTGCCAGCAGTTTAGGAGTTAGCTCCTACAATGAGCAGTTCTTC
TRBJ1-1 | once | TRBV29-1 | - | CSACTGGFTEAFF | TGCAGCGCTTGCACAGGAGGGTTTACTGAAGCTTTCTTT
TRBJ1-1 | - | TRBV18 | - | CASSPPSLGASEAFF | TGTGCCAGCTCACCACCGTCTTTGGGGGCCTCTGAAGCTTTCTTT
TRBJ1-4 | - | TRBV4-2 | - | CASSQEGPLGTKLFF | TGTGCCAGCAGCCAAGAAGGGCCCTTAGGGACTAAACTGTTTTTT
TRBJ1-1 | - | TRBV19 | - | CASSIQGSNTEAFF | TGTGCCAGTAGTATTCAGGGCTCGAACACTGAAGCTTTCTTT
TRBJ2-3 | - | TRBV4-3 | - | CASSRRVKSTDTQYF | TGCGCCAGCAGCCGCCGGGTGAAGAGCACAGATACGCAGTATTTT
TRBJ2-1 | few | TRBV7-2 | - | CASSLVGRGEQFF | TGTGCCAGCAGCTTAGTTGGGCGAGGGGAGCAGTTCTTC
TRBJ2-4 | - | TRBV5-1 | TRBD2 | CASSSSGRRAKNIQYF | TGCGCCAGCAGCAGTAGCGGGAGGAGAGCCAAAAACATTCAGTACTTC
TRBJ2-7 | once | TRBV19 | TRBD2 | CASSGRLAGGTYEQYF | TGTGCCAGTAGTGGGCGACTAGCGGGAGGGACCTACGAGCAGTACTTC
TRBJ1-1 | once | TRBV6-1 | - | CASTLDMSEAFF | TGTGCCAGCACCCTGGACATGTCTGAAGCTTTCTTT
TRBJ2-3 | - | TRBV5-1 | - | CASSRRGERTDTQYF | TGCGCCAGCAGTCGCCGGGGTGAGAGGACAGATACGCAGTATTTT
TRBJ2-1 | - | TRBV9 | - | CASSVVGGRAGEGFNEQFF | TGTGCCAGCAGCGTAGTAGGGGGGAGGGCGGGAGAGGGGTTTAATGAGCAGTTCTTC
TRBJ1-5 | - | TRBV7-2 | - | CASTSLNQPQHF | TGTGCCAGCACCTCCCTTAATCAGCCCCAGCATTTT
TRBJ1-1 | - | TRBV18 | - | CASSPPSMNTEAFF | TGTGCCAGCTCCCCCCCATCCATGAACACTGAAGCTTTCTTT
TRBJ2-7 | - | TRBV6-5 | - | CASSYDTFSYEQYF | TGTGCCAGCAGTTATGACACGTTCTCCTACGAGCAGTACTTC
TRBJ2-7 | once | TRBV27 | TRBD1 | CANLGQGRDEQYF | TGTGCCAACCTCGGACAGGGAAGGGACGAGCAGTACTTC
TRBJ2-7 | - | TRBV11-3 | - | CASSLTVSSYEQYF | TGTGCCAGCAGCTTGACAGTCAGCTCCTACGAGCAGTACTTC
TRBJ2-5 | - | TRBV5-4 | - | CASSTQGREETQYF | TGTGCCAGCAGCACGCAGGGGAGGGAGGAGACCCAGTACTTC
TRBJ1-6 | - | TRBV18 | TRBD1 | CASSPTQQGNSPLHF | TGTGCCAGCTCGCCAACGCAACAGGGGAATTCACCCCTCCACTTT
TRBJ1-2 | - | TRBV25-1 | - | CASSEYGRLGYTF | TGTGCCAGCAGTGAATATGGCAGACTTGGCTACACCTTC
TRBJ2-3 | - | TRBV5-5 | - | CASSTELSTDTQYF | TGTGCCAGCAGCACTGAACTTAGCACAGATACGCAGTATTTT
TRBJ1-5 | - | TRBV7-2 | - | CASRGGGGNQPQHF | TGTGCCAGCAGAGGCGGGGGGGGCAATCAGCCCCAGCATTTT
TRBJ1-1 | - | TRBV19 | - | CASSNEGGATEAFF | TGTGCCAGTAGTAATGAGGGGGGGGCCACTGAAGCTTTCTTT
TRBJ2-5 | - | TRBV11-3 | - | CASSWLGAQETQYF | TGTGCCAGCAGCTGGCTAGGGGCCCAAGAGACCCAGTACTTC
TRBJ2-1 | - | TRBV5-1 | TRBD2 | CASSHPGRAPNEQFF | TGCGCCAGCAGCCACCCCGGGAGGGCTCCCAATGAGCAGTTCTTC
TRBJ2-7 | - | TRBV2 | - | CASSVFYEQYF | TGTGCCAGCAGTGTATTCTACGAGCAGTACTTC
TRBJ2-2 | - | TRBV5-1 | - | CASSTLGLPRTGELFF | TGCGCCAGCAGCACCCTGGGCCTCCCGAGAACCGGGGAGCTGTTTTTT
TRBJ2-3 | - | TRBV2 | TRBD2 | CASRRLAGNTDTQYF | TGTGCCAGCAGGAGACTAGCGGGGAATACAGATACGCAGTATTTT